This TCR beta chain was sequenced in a study of cytomegalovirus exposure and HLA in healthy donors. Only a few counts were recorded for this clone. Its antigen is still unknown. Study-wide points: Cytomegalovirus status was reportedly diagnosed by the classifier with high specificity and sensitivity. By a later analysis, the bulk of CMV-associated TCR beta chains appeared HLA-restricted. Some V segments (TRBV6-2 and TRBV6-3 among them) were excluded as indistinguishable.

The CDR3 runs 16 residues. V gave up 1 base and J gave up 3 bases, with 15 bases separating them. The germline V gene has CDR1 LGHNA and CDR2 YSLEER. In the PCR, 60 Vbeta and 13 Jbeta primers were used. Assay: immunoSEQ multiplex PCR; the TCRdb copy retains only in-frame clones and omits some. The data contain about 130,000 clones, 75% to 85% of them seen just once; the ten biggest clones take up 1.3% to 1.5%. This rearrangement joins TRBV4-3 to TRBJ1-1, with TRBD1 as a possible D gene (5 bases). This receptor was obtained from a woman aged 40 to 55 in good health and CMV-seronegative. Sequencing was performed on PBMCs. The CDR3 nucleotides are TGCGCCAGCAGCCAAGGGGCAGGGAGGAAGGACACTGAAGCTTTCTTT. The encoded protein is CASSQGAGRKDTEAFF.